This T cell receptor beta chain was recorded in a study of cytomegalovirus exposure and HLA in healthy donors. Study-wide points: In vitro assays verified that a few CMV-associated chains recognized CMV antigens specifically. Common viral pathogens seemed to be connected with several of the most significant clusters, according to a later analysis.

60 Vbeta and 13 Jbeta primers were used in PCR. Sequencing used immunoSEQ multiplex PCR; TCRdb keeps in-frame clones, though not all of them. The profile shows about 160,000 clones, 60% to 70% of them singletons. Nominal health characterized the donors when sampled, though unrecorded immune exposures were likely. Germline V gene lookup returns CDR1 SGHNT and CDR2 YYREEE (reference sequence). Trimming removed 5 bases at V and 5 bases at J, with 22 bases between. The CDR3 runs to 16 residues. Notes on this clone: Its antigen is not known.

Sequencing was carried out using PBMCs. The chain couples TRBV5-4 to TRBJ2-5, with D possibly being TRBD2 (6 bases). The TCR sequence derives from a woman aged 55-75 years in good health and CMV-seropositive. The chain's CDR3 is CASRPAPSAIGETQYF. CDR3 nucleotides: TGTGCCAGCAGACCTGCGCCTAGCGCGATCGGGGAGACCCAGTACTTC.